The sequence of this T cell receptor (beta chain) was determined in a study of beta chain features in type 1 diabetes (dated by TCRdb to the late 2010s). Study-wide context: Patients and healthy donors did not differ in mean age, gender distribution, total cell number or subset yield. A total of roughly 100 million sorted cells were examined across all samples, and the number of cells per subset was strongly correlated with RNA yield. The study compared the TCRB repertoires of sorted circulating CD4+ T cell subsets in recently diagnosed type 1 diabetes patients with those in matched healthy donors. Regulatory and stem cell-like memory subsets were obtained from only 8 patients and roughly eight healthy donors, while naive and central memory subsets were obtained from all 30 or so donors. What the research found in general, with its limitations: Patients with type 1 diabetes made fewer insertions and deleted more nucleotides at VDJ recombination sites, implying thymic rearrangement abnormalities. Shorter templates might be favored by PCR, yet because patient and control samples were amplified and corrected together, any such skew would affect both groups equally. Because cDNA rather than genomic DNA was sequenced, highly expressing activated cells could have been over-represented, although no difference in activation and CD3 levels was found between groups. Naive, central memory and regulatory TCRB repertoires appeared to be more alike among patients than among healthy donors. HLA sub-analyses involved small numbers of individuals, so any influence of HLA type on TCRB rearrangement remained unresolved. A moderate but significant shortening of TCRB CDR3 length was observed in type 1 diabetes patients in all four CD4+ subsets.

The entire amount of isolated RNA was reverse transcribed using the High Capacity cDNA Reverse Transcription Kit, so the sequenced TCRB transcripts were expressed ones. Deep immunoSEQ sequencing was performed on naive, central memory and regulatory T cell samples, with an average of roughly 3.5 million total reads per sample. After sorted cells were lysed in RLT buffer, RNA was extracted with DNase-treated RNeasy Micro or Mini kits, with the choice depending on cell number. To prevent cross-contamination, every cell subset was processed on its own, while patient and healthy donor samples were processed together. The immunoSEQ multiplex PCR was used to amplify TCRB sequences from cDNA, generating 87-bp fragments that spanned the CDR3 region. Amplicons were sequenced on the Illumina HiSeq platform. On the study's bioinformatics: PCR bias was corrected computationally using synthetic template baselines, and reads within Hamming distance 2 were collapsed, with unmergeable singletons discarded. Reads were aligned against IMGT to assign V, D and J genes, CDR3 length and insertions or deletions at six rearrangement sites. Within each subset, clonotype counts were normalized to the number of sorted cells before true diversity and Gini coefficients were calculated with the tcR R package. The overlap coefficient, calculated on TCRB nucleotide sequences, was used to quantify repertoire sharing. Out-of-frame TCRB sequences from naive cells were analyzed as a proxy for the pre-selection repertoire. TCRdb carries this immuneACCESS record with in-frame sequences only. Its versions omit some clonotypes, under half of them owing to an unresolved V gene in the studies checked, with the rest unexplained. V, J and clone size were drawn from that table, and D and trimming were deduced from the DNA. The sample has 600,000 to 650,000 clones on record, roughly 16% of them singletons. The leading ten clones occupy about 0.086% of the sample.

V and J are truncated by 5 bases and 1 base respectively, leaving an intervening sequence of 9 bases. Inclusive of the bounding cysteine and phenylalanine, the CDR3 is 13 residues long. The sequence is cut down to CDR3 DNA, 39 bases in frame from base 1. The germline V gene provides CDR1 SGHRS and CDR2 YFSETQ. Each donor gave one peripheral blood draw, around 100 mL on average, collected into heparinised tubes. A BD FACSAria II was used to sort naive, central memory, regulatory and stem cell-like memory CD4+ T cells with a panel that included CD45RO, CCR7, CD25, CD127, CD95 and CD27. A purity above 95% was achieved for all sorted populations. Right away, PBMCs were isolated by Lymphoprep density gradient centrifugation and were stained directly, with no culture step. Samples were stained and sorted in pairs, with one healthy donor and one patient per experiment, so that batch effects were minimized.

Worth noting for this clone: The clone's antigen remains unknown. There are no base qualities to consult, and no much larger clone falls within one base.

Sequences were obtained from naive CD4+ T cells from blood. The cell subset or site label, read with the paper, signifies: true naive CD4+ T cells. The receptor's source is a man between 18 and 29 years old in good health. In this chain, TRBV5-1 is recombined with TRBJ1-1; the D region possibly corresponds to TRBD1 (5 bases align). The CDR3 amino acid sequence is: CASRSTGNTEAFF. At the DNA level, the sequence is TGCGCCAGCAGGTCCACAGGGAACACTGAAGCTTTCTTT.